Below are 27 T cell receptor beta chains sequenced from a single sample in a study of T cell repertoires in cytomegalovirus infection. TCRdb recomputed calls from the reads with MiXCR, one row per CDR3 protein. The sample includes around 740,000 distinct CDR3 sequences, less than 40% of them seen just once. Material: PBMCs. All receptors come from a human donor in good health (CMV status not recorded). Some clones in this sample may be carry-over from other donors' samples.

This chain joins TRBV19 and TRBJ1-5; 11 nucleotides match TRBD1. The CDR3 totals 16 residues. Looked up from germline, CDR1 is LNHDA and CDR2 is SQIVND (reference sequence). J lost 6 bases, V lost 4 bases, and 8 bases had no gene match. CDR3 region: CASSNRDRGSVQPQHF. CDR3 DNA sequence: TGTGCCAGTAGTAACCGGGACAGGGGGTCGGTTCAGCCCCAGCATTTT.

The chain combines TRBV28 with TRBJ2-1, with 14 bases identical to TRBD2. This CDR3 spans 15 amino acids. V gave up 8 bases and J gave up 10 bases; unmatched junction bases: 10. Germline CDR1 MDHEN, CDR2 SYDVKM. CDR3 in amino acids: CASYRLAGGQREQFF. CDR3 DNA: TGTGCCAGCTACAGACTAGCGGGAGGGCAGAGGGAGCAGTTCTTC.

V gene TRBV7-2 combines with J gene TRBJ2-4; 7 nucleotides align to TRBD1. V was pared by 5 bases and J by 0 bases, with 7 bases of the junction left unmatched. From germline, CDR1 is SGHTA and CDR2 FQGNSA. The CDR3 consists of 16 residues. The CDR3 here is CASSQWTGAAKNIQYF. The CDR3 DNA follows: TGTGCCAGCAGCCAGTGGACAGGTGCAGCCAAAAACATTCAGTACTTC.

Remarks on this clonotype: The junction does not match germline at one end; this may be a read error. The genes are TRBV28 and TRBJ2-7, with D tentatively TRBD1 or TRBD2 (6 bases each). The CDR3 loop spans 14 amino acids. Germline V gives CDR1 MDHEN, CDR2 SYDVKM. The CDR3 protein is CASSFGGSSYEKYF. The CDR3, as DNA: TGTGCCAGCAGTTTCGGGGGCAGTTCCTACGAGAAGTACTTC.

Comments on this clonotype: Lacking the conserved final phenylalanine or tryptophan, this CDR3 likely reflects a read error. The chain uses TRBV12-3 or TRBV12-4 and TRBJ2-7; D is unresolved. The CDR3 covers 12 residues. The V and J ends lost 4 bases and 4 bases respectively, with 8 bases between them. In DNA form, the CDR3 reads TGTGCCAGCAGTTATTGGGGTTACGAGCAGTACTGC. This encodes CASSYWGYEQYC.

The chain employs TRBV7-2 and TRBJ2-5; TRBD1 aligns across 10 bases. Germline trimming cut 6 bases from V and 2 bases from J; bases unmatched to any gene: 6. Germline V gives CDR1 SGHTA, CDR2 FQGNSA. The length of the CDR3 is 15 residues. CDR3 in DNA: TGTGCCAGCAGGGAGACAGGGGGCCTTCAAGAGACCCAGTACTTC. It is translated as CASRETGGLQETQYF.

There are a few counts of this clonotype. The chain carries TRBV28 and TRBJ1-5; 12 bases fit TRBD1. The CDR3 is 16 amino acids. Germline lookup yields CDR1 MDHEN and CDR2 SYDVKM. J gave up 4 bases and V 6 bases, and 7 bases lay outside the gene matches. The CDR3 is CASRTGDRGRNQPQHF. The CDR3 DNA reads as TGTGCCAGCAGGACCGGGGACAGGGGGCGGAATCAGCCCCAGCATTTT.

The V call is TRBV7-2, the J call TRBJ2-7, with D maybe TRBD2 (5 bases). Deletions cut 2 bases from V and 2 bases from J, with 13 bases between. This CDR3 has 15 residues. CDR1 and CDR2 from the germline V gene are SGHTA and FQGNSA. The CDR3 nucleotides read TGTGCCAGCAGCTTATCGGCGGGTACTACCTACGAGCAGTACTTC. It codes for CASSLSAGTTYEQYF.

The sample holds a few counts of this clonotype. V gene TRBV2 combines with J gene TRBJ2-3; the match to TRBD1 covers 7 bases. The ends lost 6 bases at V and 6 bases at J; junction bases unmatched: 15. The CDR3 totals 16 residues. Per the germline V gene, CDR1 is SNHLY and CDR2 is FYNNEI. This chain's CDR3 is CASRVPGQSLSDTQYF. CDR3 nucleotide sequence: TGTGCCAGCAGAGTCCCGGGACAGAGCCTTTCGGATACGCAGTATTTT.

The V gene is TRBV19, the J gene TRBJ1-1; the D is unclear. The CDR3 totals 13 residues. Looked up from germline, CDR1 is LNHDA and CDR2 is SQIVND (reference sequence). The germline V and J ends were trimmed by 5 bases and 3 bases, with 10 bases remaining between them. DNA of the CDR3: TGTGCCAGTAGTTTTGGACGGTACACTGAAGCTTTCTTT. Translation: CASSFGRYTEAFF.

The rearrangement links TRBV7-2 to TRBJ2-7, with TRBD2 matching 8 bases. The germline V gene has CDR1 SGHTA and CDR2 FQGNSA. V shed 2 bases, J shed 4 bases, and the junction held 10 bases outside the gene matches. The CDR3 loop spans 16 amino acids. This CDR3 reads CASSLKASGFTYEQYF. The CDR3, as DNA: TGTGCCAGCAGCTTAAAGGCTAGCGGGTTTACGTACGAGCAGTACTTC.

The chain is built from TRBV24-1 and TRBJ1-2, with TRBD1 identical over 7 bases. Germline V lookup: CDR1 KGHDR, CDR2 SFDVKD. Losses at the gene ends were 4 bases for V and 7 bases for J; bases not matched to a gene: 8. The length of the CDR3 is 14 residues. The CDR3 coding sequence is TGTGCCACCAGTGACTCCGGGACAGTTTCTGGCTACACCTTC. Protein sequence: CATSDSGTVSGYTF.

This clonotype is deemed large. The chain combines TRBV7-3 with TRBJ2-5; 8 nucleotides line up with TRBD2. Germline lookup yields CDR1 SGHTA and CDR2 FQGTGA. The CDR3 is 15 amino acids. J gave up 2 bases and V 3 bases, and 5 bases lay outside the gene matches. CDR3 nucleotide sequence: TGTGCCAGCAGCTTGAGCGGGGGCCATCAAGAGACCCAGTACTTC. Its translation: CASSLSGGHQETQYF. The entire variable domain, with the rest obtained from reference TRBV7-3 and TRBJ2-5, is as follows: GAGVSQTPSNKVTEKGKYVELRCDPISGHTALYWYRQSLGQGPEFLIYFQGTGAADDSGLPNDRFFAVRPEGSVSTLKIQRTERGDSAVYLCASSLSGGHQETQYFGPGTRLLVL.

In this sample, this clonotype turned up a few times. This chain uses TRBV7-8 with TRBJ1-5; 9 positions match TRBD1. CDR1 is SGHVS and CDR2 is FQNEAQ in the germline V gene. Unmatched junction bases numbered 8, after V lost 5 bases and J lost 3 bases. This CDR3 has 16 residues. This CDR3 is CASSPRDRVFNQPQHF. As DNA, the CDR3 is TGTGCCAGCAGCCCCCGGGACAGGGTTTTCAATCAGCCCCAGCATTTT.

Within the sample, this clonotype is medium-sized (0.01 to 0.1%). The V call is TRBV20-1, the J call TRBJ1-2; D is uncertain. The CDR3 consists of 17 residues. Trimming took off 3 bases at V and 0 bases at J, with 20 bases between the two ends. Germline V gives CDR1 DFQATT, CDR2 SNEGSKA (reference sequence). CDR3 sequence reads: CSARAMPLTGSNYGYTF. In DNA, the CDR3 is TGCAGTGCTAGGGCCATGCCCCTAACCGGGTCTAACTATGGCTACACCTTC.

The chain is built from TRBV6-6 and TRBJ2-6; D unclear. Germline V gene data show CDR1 as MNHNY and CDR2 as SVGAGI (reference sequence). V lost 7 bases to trimming and J lost 6 bases, with 19 bases between them. The CDR3 is 16 residues long. CDR3 amino acids: CASKPHRATVANVLTF. CDR3 in DNA: TGTGCCAGCAAACCGCACAGAGCGACTGTGGCCAACGTCCTGACTTTC.

This clonotype turned up a few times. An end of the junction differs from the germline gene, which may be a read error. V and J are TRBV6-2 or TRBV6-3 and TRBJ2-5; 9 bases are shared with TRBD2. CDR3 length equals 17 residues. Germline V gene data show CDR1 as MNHEY and CDR2 as SVGEGT. In DNA form, the CDR3 reads TGTGCCAGCAGCTACTTTAGCGGGGGCATCAAAGGGGAGACCCAGTACTTC. It encodes CASSYFSGGIKGETQYF.

This clonotype was found a few times. In DNA, the CDR3 is TGCAGTACTGAAACTGGACAGGGGGCTTACGAGCAGTACTTC. Translation: CSTETGQGAYEQYF. J is TRBJ2-7 and V is TRBV20-1; TRBD1 agrees at 11 bases. The V gene's germline CDR1 is DFQATT and CDR2 SNEGSKA (reference sequence). The length of the CDR3 is 14 residues. J was trimmed by 4 bases and V by 8 bases; bases with no gene match: 10.

Points on this clonotype: The conserved phenylalanine or tryptophan is not found at the CDR3 terminus, so this likely reflects a read error. Because the CDR3's place on the DNA is in doubt, the DNA is left out and the CDR3 is given as listed by TCRdb. The gene calls are TRBV7-2 and TRBJ2-7. The CDR3 comprises 13 residues, both ends counted. The germline V gene encodes CDR1 SGHTA and CDR2 FQGNSA. This chain's CDR3 is CASSLSSSYEQDS.

This clonotype was found many times. V and J are TRBV7-6 and TRBJ2-1; possibly TRBD1 or TRBD2 for D (5 bases each). Trimming stripped 1 base from V and 3 bases from J, with 10 bases between. The CDR3 extends over 15 amino acids. Germline lookup yields CDR1 SGHVS and CDR2 FNYEAQ. The CDR3 coding sequence is TGTGCCAGCAGCTTAGTAGAGGGGCTCTACAATGAGCAGTTCTTC. Translating gives CASSLVEGLYNEQFF. Combining the CDR3 with reference TRBV7-6 and TRBJ2-1 gives the whole variable domain GAGVSQSPRYKVTKRGQDVALRCDPISGHVSLYWYRQALGQGPEFLTYFNYEAQQDKSGLPNDRFSAERPEGSISTLTIQRTEQRDSAMYRCASSLVEGLYNEQFFGPGTRLTVL.

At least ten counts were recorded for this clonotype. J is TRBJ2-7 and V is TRBV25-1, with a possible D match to TRBD1 (5 bases). With 7 bases removed from V and 5 bases from J, the gap between germline ends came to 18 bases. This CDR3 is built from 14 residues. The germline gives CDR1 MGHDK, CDR2 SYGVNS. This CDR3 reads CASIPGSGLHEQYF. CDR3 DNA sequence: TGTGCCAGCATTCCGGGCTCAGGGTTGCACGAGCAGTACTTC.

The chain joins TRBV7-9 to TRBJ1-2, with 7 nucleotides matching TRBD1. V lost 1 base to trimming and J lost 6 bases; unmatched junction nucleotides: 5. Germline CDR1 and CDR2: SEHNR and FQNEAQ (reference sequence). This CDR3 spans 14 amino acids. The CDR3 DNA follows: TGTGCCAGCAGCTTAGGACAGGGTGTCCATGGCTACACCTTC. Translation gives CASSLGQGVHGYTF.

The chain employs TRBV7-2 and TRBJ2-3; D not resolved. The germline V gene encodes CDR1 SGHTA and CDR2 FQGNSA. The V gene lost 1 base and the J gene lost 2 bases, with 10 bases spanning the gap. CDR3 length: 15 amino acids. The CDR3, as DNA: TGTGCCAGCAGCTTAGATGGCAGAACCACAGATACGCAGTATTTT. Its protein product is CASSLDGRTTDTQYF.

CDR3 in DNA: TGTGCCAGCTCCCCGGCGGAGATTAATTCACCCCTCCACTTT. Translation: CASSPAEINSPLHF. This chain uses TRBV27 with TRBJ1-6; D is undetermined. Germline V gene lookup returns CDR1 MNHEY and CDR2 SMNVEV (reference sequence). The CDR3 runs to 14 residues. The germline V and J ends were trimmed by 8 bases and 6 bases, with 14 bases remaining between them.

This clonotype was detected many times. The rearrangement links TRBV6-5 to TRBJ1-1; possibly TRBD1 for D (6 bases). This CDR3 region has 16 residues. Deletions cut 0 bases from V and 0 bases from J, with 11 bases between. From germline, CDR1 is MNHEY and CDR2 SVGAGI. DNA of the CDR3: TGTGCCAGCAGTTACTCAGGGGGACGCATGAACACTGAAGCTTTCTTT. Protein: CASSYSGGRMNTEAFF.

The gene calls are TRBV6-1 and TRBJ1-4; D remains unclear. V shed 6 bases and J shed 8 bases, with 10 bases lying between them. This CDR3 spans 12 amino acids. Germline loops: CDR1 MNHNS, CDR2 SASEGT. The CDR3 coding sequence is TGTGCCAGCAGGGAGAATAAGGAAAAACTGTTTTTT. Protein product: CASRENKEKLFF.

This sequence joins TRBV19 and TRBJ2-7; 10 bases map to TRBD1. CDR1 is LNHDA and CDR2 is SQIVND in the germline V gene (reference sequence). This CDR3 has 16 residues. V trimming: 5 bases; J trimming: 0 bases; junction bases outside the gene matches: 7. The CDR3 loop is CASSPRTGGSSYEQYF. The CDR3, as DNA: TGTGCCAGTAGTCCCCGGACAGGGGGTAGCTCCTACGAGCAGTACTTC.